One and the same sample provided the 22 T cell receptor beta chains below, sequenced in a study of low-dose radiotherapy and immunotherapy resistance in tumors. The TCRs were subjected to amplification over approximately 20 PCR cycles employing a constant-region primer in conjunction with a V-primer adapter. TCRdb reprocessed the reads with MiXCR, giving one entry per CDR3 protein. The data contain roughly 48,000 distinct CDR3 sequences, 33% of them singletons. Time point denoted: after trial treatment. Sample treatment: LDRT plus nivolumab, ipilimumab, low-dose cyclophosphamide and aspirin (RACIN trial). The sample consisted of PBMCs, taken after low-dose radiotherapy plus immunotherapy. Receptors originate from a male donor with rectosigmoid adenocarcinoma.

This clonotype was picked up many times. The CDR3 here is CASSLMTAHGISYEQYF. In DNA, the CDR3 is TGTGCCAGCAGTTTAATGACAGCTCACGGTATCTCCTACGAGCAGTACTTC. The chain couples TRBV27 to TRBJ2-7; perhaps TRBD1 as D (5 bases). The CDR3 spans 17 residues. V lost 2 bases and J 0 bases, leaving 17 bases between the germline ends. Germline assignment: CDR1 MNHEY and CDR2 SMNVEV (reference sequence).

As concerns this clonotype: With only one base between it and a far larger clone, this is likely a read error. This chain links TRBV4-3 with TRBJ2-1; D could derive from TRBD1 or TRBD2 (5 bases each). The J call could be wrong; TRBJ2-7 is a better fit for the DNA end. Looked up from germline, CDR1 is LGHNA and CDR2 is YSLEER. This CDR3 is built from 14 residues. The CDR3 spells CASSLATGTHEQYF. CDR3 DNA: TGCGCCAGCAGCCTCGCGACGGGGACCCACGAGCAGTACTTC.

The chain joins TRBV6-2 or TRBV6-3 to TRBJ2-7; D is ambiguous. Germline V lookup: CDR1 MNHEY, CDR2 SVGEGT. V was cut by 2 bases and J by 2 bases, with 7 bases left in between. This CDR3 is 13 amino acids long. CDR3 region: CASSYDLAYEQYF. The CDR3 DNA sequence: TGTGCCAGCAGTTACGATTTGGCCTACGAGCAGTACTTC.

This clonotype was observed at least ten times. The V call is TRBV4-3, the J call TRBJ2-7; D call uncertain. The CDR3 runs 13 residues. V lost 1 base to trimming and J lost 0 bases, with 4 bases between them. Per the germline V gene, CDR1 is LGHNA and CDR2 is YSLEER. The CDR3 DNA is TGCGCCAGCAGCCAAGGTGTCTCCTACGAGCAGTACTTC. This gives the protein CASSQGVSYEQYF.

In its sample, this clonotype was seen once. The V call is TRBV5-1, the J call TRBJ2-7, with unresolved D. Germline-derived CDR1 and CDR2 are SGHRS and YFSETQ. The CDR3 runs 13 residues. V was cut by 1 base and J by 0 bases, with 5 bases left in between. The CDR3 is CASSLTASYEQYF. The DNA of the CDR3 is TGCGCCAGCAGCTTGACAGCCTCCTACGAGCAGTACTTC.

This clonotype was observed a single time. The V gene is TRBV6-8, the J gene TRBJ1-5, with D perhaps matching TRBD1 (5 bases). Per the germline V gene, CDR1 is MNHGY and CDR2 is SAAAGT. V lost 3 bases and J 2 bases, leaving 11 bases between the germline ends. The CDR3 contains 15 residues. The CDR3 region is CASSYSSQGNQPQHF. CDR3 sequence (DNA): TGTGCCAGCAGTTATAGCTCACAGGGCAATCAGCCCCAGCATTTT.

This clonotype came up many times. V usage is TRBV7-9 and J usage is TRBJ2-1; D uncertain. This CDR3 is built from 10 residues. Trimming pared 8 bases from V and 5 bases from J, leaving 4 bases between. Germline V gives CDR1 SEHNR, CDR2 FQNEAQ (reference sequence). In nucleotides, the CDR3 is TGTGCCAGCGGAAACAATGAGCAGTTCTTC. This codes for CASGNNEQFF. Variable domain in full (rest from reference TRBV7-9 and TRBJ2-1): DTGVSQNPRHKITKRGQNVTFRCDPISEHNRLYWYRQTLGQGPEFLTYFQNEAQLEKSRLLSDRFSAERPKGSFSTLEIQRTEQGDSAMYLCASGNNEQFFGPGTRLTVL.

This clonotype showed up many times. This sequence joins TRBV5-1 and TRBJ2-3; 8 bases agree with TRBD2. The CDR3 loop spans 16 amino acids. The V gene's germline CDR1 is SGHRS and CDR2 YFSETQ. Trimming cost V 1 base and J 0 bases; bases outside gene matches: 4. The CDR3 bases are TGCGCCAGCAGCTTGAATCCTAGCGGGAGCACAGATACGCAGTATTTT. The encoded protein is CASSLNPSGSTDTQYF.

The V call is TRBV11-2, the J call TRBJ1-2, with TRBD1 identical over 7 bases. After removal of 0 bases from V and 6 bases from J, the junction contained 4 bases not matched to a gene. Germline V gene sequence: CDR1 SGHAT, CDR2 FQNNGV. This CDR3 comprises 14 residues. The CDR3 reads CASSLERQGHGYTF. DNA of the CDR3: TGTGCCAGCAGCTTAGAGCGACAGGGACATGGCTACACCTTC.

This clonotype came up many times. This chain connects TRBV20-1 to TRBJ1-2; D not certain. This CDR3 contains 14 residues. CDR1 DFQATT and CDR2 SNEGSKA come from the germline V gene (reference sequence). V was trimmed by 3 bases and J by 1 base, leaving 12 bases between them. CDR3 residues: CSARVQPLNYGYTF. The CDR3, as DNA: TGCAGTGCTAGGGTCCAGCCGCTTAACTATGGCTACACCTTC.

The table lists this clonotype with many counts. The J gene is TRBJ2-5, the V gene TRBV7-2; TRBD2 might be the D (5 bases). Trimming took 2 bases from V and 4 from J, leaving 14 bases between them. The CDR3 runs 15 residues. Looked up from germline, CDR1 is SGHTA and CDR2 is FQGNSA. CDR3 bases: TGTGCCAGCAGCTTATCCTATGAGGGCAGAGAGACCCAGTACTTC. Residues: CASSLSYEGRETQYF. Full variable domain (outside the CDR3, taken from reference TRBV7-2 and TRBJ2-5): GAGVSQSPSNKVTEKGKDVELRCDPISGHTALYWYRQSLGQGLEFLIYFQGNSAPDKSGLPSDRFSAERTGGSVSTLTIQRTQQEDSAVYLCASSLSYEGRETQYFGPGTRLLVL.

This clonotype has ten or more counts. The chain combines TRBV6-2 or TRBV6-3 with TRBJ2-7, with TRBD1 as a possible D gene (6 bases). The CDR3 sequence is 12 residues long. The V end was cut by 6 bases, the J end by 5 bases, with 11 bases between. CDR1 MNHEY and CDR2 SVGEGT come from the germline V gene. The CDR3 DNA is TGTGCCAGCAGAAGGACAGTTCACGAGCAGTACTTC. It specifies CASRRTVHEQYF.

This chain connects TRBV28 to TRBJ2-5; 9 nucleotides line up with TRBD1. Germline values: CDR1 MDHEN, CDR2 SYDVKM. The V gene end was trimmed by 6 bases and the J gene end by 6 bases; junction bases not matched to a gene: 8. The CDR3 runs 14 residues. DNA of the CDR3: TGTGCCAGCAGGAAGGGACAGGGCGTGAAGACCCAGTACTTC. It codes for CASRKGQGVKTQYF.

This clonotype occurred many times. The chain carries TRBV7-6 and TRBJ1-6; 7 bases line up with TRBD1. The CDR3 has 15 amino acids. Germline CDR1 and CDR2: SGHVS and FNYEAQ. The ends lost 5 bases at V and 9 bases at J; junction bases unmatched: 10. The CDR3, as DNA: TGTGCCAGCAGCAAATCGACAGGGTATGGTTCACCCCTCCACTTT. Its protein is CASSKSTGYGSPLHF. The full variable domain, with the rest looked up from reference TRBV7-6 and TRBJ1-6, is GAGVSQSPRYKVTKRGQDVALRCDPISGHVSLYWYRQALGQGPEFLTYFNYEAQQDKSGLPNDRFSAERPEGSISTLTIQRTEQRDSAMYRCASSKSTGYGSPLHFGNGTRLTVT.

Concerning this clonotype itself: A far larger clone lies a single base away; this is likely a read error. The chain links TRBV6-4 to TRBJ2-1; 8 positions match TRBD2. The germline gives CDR1 MRHNA, CDR2 SNTAGT. This CDR3 spans 15 amino acids. The CDR3 bases are TGTGCCAGCAGTTACTCATCGGGAGGGAGCTATGAGCTGTTCTTC. Its protein product is CASSYSSGGSYELFF.

Notes on this clonotype: A far larger clone is a single base away, which makes a read error likely. The gene calls are TRBV5-3 and TRBJ1-5; D not resolved. TRBV5-3 carries the ORF label, with uncertain function. There are 15 residues in the CDR3. The CDR3 spells CASSLQVYSSQPQHF. The CDR3 DNA is TGTGCCAGCAGCTTGCAGGTGTATAGCAGTCAGCCCCAGCATTTT.

Note on this clonotype: This sequence is one base from a far larger clone and is likely a read error. This chain links TRBV13 with TRBJ1-1; tentatively, D is TRBD1 (6 bases). This CDR3 contains 14 residues. The germline CDR1 and CDR2 sequences are PRHDT and FYEKMQ (reference sequence). The CDR3 protein is CGSSSQQGGTEAFF. The DNA of the CDR3 is TGTGGCAGCAGCTCCCAACAGGGTGGGACTGAAGCTTTCTTT.

In this sample, this clonotype turned up many times. The V and J genes are TRBV7-2 and TRBJ2-5; no clear D. This CDR3 region has 14 residues. Germline CDR1 and CDR2: SGHTA and FQGNSA. The ends were cut back, 2 bases at V and 2 bases at J, with 9 bases in the middle. CDR3: CASSLTVKQETQYF. CDR3 bases: TGTGCCAGCAGCTTAACGGTCAAACAAGAGACCCAGTACTTC.

At least ten counts were recorded for this clonotype. The chain's CDR3 is CASSQAAWTRIGTDTQYF. The CDR3 DNA follows: TGCGCCAGCAGCCAAGCGGCCTGGACACGGATTGGCACAGATACGCAGTATTTT. This chain links TRBV4-1 with TRBJ2-3; D perhaps matches TRBD1 (5 bases). The CDR3 is made up of 18 amino acids. V was trimmed by 1 base and J by 1 base, leaving 18 bases between them. From germline, CDR1 is MGHRA and CDR2 YSYEKL.

In its sample, this clonotype was seen many times. The chain recombines TRBV5-1 with TRBJ1-1, with a weak D call TRBD1 (6 bases). Trimming took off 4 bases at V and 9 bases at J, with 13 bases between the two ends. The germline CDR1 and CDR2 sequences are SGHRS and YFSETQ. The CDR3 sequence is 12 residues long. CDR3 bases: TGCGCCAGCAGCCTGGACGGGGGGCAAGCTTTCTTT. Translated: CASSLDGGQAFF. Combining the CDR3 with reference TRBV5-1 and TRBJ1-1 gives the whole variable domain KAGVTQTPRYLIKTRGQQVTLSCSPISGHRSVSWYQQTPGQGLQFLFEYFSETQRNKGNFPGRFSGRQFSNSRSEMNVSTLELGDSALYLCASSLDGGQAFFGQGTRLTVV.

This chain connects TRBV15 to TRBJ2-6; D is unclear. Germline assignment: CDR1 LNHNV and CDR2 YYDKDF (reference sequence). V was pared by 1 base and J by 0 bases, with 10 bases between. The CDR3 sequence is 17 residues long. The CDR3 DNA follows: TGTGCCACCAGCAGAGTGGGTTTCTACTCTGGGGCCAACGTCCTGACTTTC. This encodes CATSRVGFYSGANVLTF.

This clonotype was found many times. This chain links TRBV5-4 with TRBJ2-4, with D tentatively TRBD1 (6 bases). V lost 2 bases, J lost 2 bases, and 8 bases lay in between. This CDR3 contains 14 residues. CDR1 and CDR2 (germline): SGHNT, YYREEE (reference sequence). As DNA, the CDR3 is TGTGCCAGCAGCTTAAGGGACACCAAAAACATTCAGTACTTC. Amino acid sequence: CASSLRDTKNIQYF.